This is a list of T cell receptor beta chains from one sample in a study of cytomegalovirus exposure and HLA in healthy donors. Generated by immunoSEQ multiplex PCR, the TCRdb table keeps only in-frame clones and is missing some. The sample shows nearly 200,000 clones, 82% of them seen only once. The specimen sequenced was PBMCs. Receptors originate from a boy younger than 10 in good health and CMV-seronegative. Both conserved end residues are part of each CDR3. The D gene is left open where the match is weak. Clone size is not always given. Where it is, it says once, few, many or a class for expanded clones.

cdr3_nt: TGTGCCAGCAGCTCTTCGGAGGGGCACAAGGAGACCCAGTACTTC
cdr3_aa: CASSSSEGHKETQYF
d_call: .
j_call: TRBJ2-5
clone_size: once
v_call: TRBV6-5

cdr3_nt: TGTGCCAGCAGCTTAAGGGGGACAGATACGCAGTATTTT
cdr3_aa: CASSLRGTDTQYF
d_call: .
j_call: TRBJ2-3
clone_size: once
v_call: TRBV5-8

cdr3_nt: TGTGCCAGCTCACCTCCCGGGACTAGCGGGGGGGCATATGAGCAGTTCTTC
cdr3_aa: CASSPPGTSGGAYEQFF
d_call: TRBD2
j_call: TRBJ2-1
clone_size: .
v_call: TRBV18

cdr3_nt: TGTGCCATCAGTGGAACCGGGACAGGGGAAAAACTGTTTTTT
cdr3_aa: CAISGTGTGEKLFF
d_call: TRBD1
j_call: TRBJ1-4
clone_size: .
v_call: TRBV10-3

cdr3_nt: TGTGCCAGCTCACCGGACACCTACAATGAGCAGTTCTTC
cdr3_aa: CASSPDTYNEQFF
d_call: .
j_call: TRBJ2-1
clone_size: .
v_call: TRBV18

cdr3_nt: TGTGCCATCAGTGAGCTACCCTCCGGGGACGAGCAGTACTTC
cdr3_aa: CAISELPSGDEQYF
d_call: .
j_call: TRBJ2-7
clone_size: .
v_call: TRBV10-3

cdr3_nt: TGTGCCAGCAGCTTGGGAGGGCTTAATTCACCCCTCCACTTT
cdr3_aa: CASSLGGLNSPLHF
d_call: .
j_call: TRBJ1-6
clone_size: .
v_call: TRBV5-4

cdr3_nt: TGTGCCAGCAGTTTAGGAGGGATAGCACAGCGGACACTTTACGAGCAGTACTTC
cdr3_aa: CASSLGGIAQRTLYEQYF
d_call: .
j_call: TRBJ2-7
clone_size: .
v_call: TRBV28

cdr3_nt: TGTGCCAGCAGCCCTGGACTAGCTCCTTTGTTCCAGTACTTC
cdr3_aa: CASSPGLAPLFQYF
d_call: TRBD2
j_call: TRBJ2-5
clone_size: .
v_call: TRBV7-9

cdr3_nt: TGTGCCAGCAGTGAAGAGGGGGCGTATGGCTACACCTTC
cdr3_aa: CASSEEGAYGYTF
d_call: TRBD1
j_call: TRBJ1-2
clone_size: .
v_call: TRBV2

cdr3_nt: TGTGCCAGCAGCGTCACGGGGGGGAACACTGAAGCTTTCTTT
cdr3_aa: CASSVTGGNTEAFF
d_call: .
j_call: TRBJ1-1
clone_size: .
v_call: TRBV9

cdr3_nt: TGTGCCAGCAGTCCGGGACAGGGGGGATACACTGAAGCTTTCTTT
cdr3_aa: CASSPGQGGYTEAFF
d_call: TRBD1
j_call: TRBJ1-1
clone_size: .
v_call: TRBV28

cdr3_nt: TGCGCCAGCAGCCCCCAGACAGTCCCTAGCACAGATACGCAGTATTTT
cdr3_aa: CASSPQTVPSTDTQYF
d_call: .
j_call: TRBJ2-3
clone_size: .
v_call: TRBV4-1

cdr3_nt: TGCGCCAGCAGTGTCGGGGGGGCTCCCTCAGATACGCAGTATTTT
cdr3_aa: CASSVGGAPSDTQYF
d_call: TRBD2
j_call: TRBJ2-3
clone_size: .
v_call: TRBV10-1

cdr3_nt: TGCGCCAGCAGCTTGGGGCAGTCCTCTGGAAACACCATATATTTT
cdr3_aa: CASSLGQSSGNTIYF
d_call: .
j_call: TRBJ1-3
clone_size: few
v_call: TRBV5-1

cdr3_nt: TGTGCCAGCTCATCACCGGGACTGAAAAACACTGAAGCTTTCTTT
cdr3_aa: CASSSPGLKNTEAFF
d_call: .
j_call: TRBJ1-1
clone_size: .
v_call: TRBV18

cdr3_nt: TGTGCCAGTAGTAGCCCCTACAGCAATCAGCCCCAGCATTTT
cdr3_aa: CASSSPYSNQPQHF
d_call: .
j_call: TRBJ1-5
clone_size: .
v_call: TRBV19

cdr3_nt: TGTGCCACAGCGTACTCTGGAAACACCATATATTTT
cdr3_aa: CATAYSGNTIYF
d_call: .
j_call: TRBJ1-3
clone_size: .
v_call: TRBV19

cdr3_nt: TGTGCCAGCAGGCCCAGGGCCACTGAAGCTTTCTTT
cdr3_aa: CASRPRATEAFF
d_call: .
j_call: TRBJ1-1
clone_size: .
v_call: TRBV6-5

cdr3_nt: TGTGCCAGCAGCTTCCTGGGTAGCGGGGCCCCTAAGGCCCAGTACTTC
cdr3_aa: CASSFLGSGAPKAQYF
d_call: TRBD2
j_call: TRBJ2-5
clone_size: few
v_call: TRBV7-2

cdr3_nt: TGTGCAAGTCGCTCCAGAAGGTATGGCCGACTTAATTTGAGCTATGGCTACACCTTC
cdr3_aa: CASRSRRYGRLNLSYGYTF
d_call: .
j_call: TRBJ1-2
clone_size: .
v_call: TRBV12-2

cdr3_nt: TGTGCCAGCAGCAAAGGACAGGCGGGCACCGGGGAGCTGTTTTTT
cdr3_aa: CASSKGQAGTGELFF
d_call: TRBD1
j_call: TRBJ2-2
clone_size: once
v_call: TRBV11-2

cdr3_nt: TGTGCCAGCAGCCAAGTCCCTCTCGGGGAGGCGGCCTACAATGAGCAGTTCTTC
cdr3_aa: CASSQVPLGEAAYNEQFF
d_call: .
j_call: TRBJ2-1
clone_size: .
v_call: TRBV4-2

cdr3_nt: TGTGCCAGCAGCCACAGGGGAGAGACAGATACGCAGTATTTT
cdr3_aa: CASSHRGETDTQYF
d_call: TRBD1
j_call: TRBJ2-3
clone_size: .
v_call: TRBV7-9

cdr3_nt: TGTGCCAGCAGCGTTTTTCAGGCAAGCGAGCAGTACTTC
cdr3_aa: CASSVFQASEQYF
d_call: .
j_call: TRBJ2-7
clone_size: .
v_call: TRBV9

cdr3_nt: TGTGCCAGCAGCTCCTCAGGAGGGCTAGCGGCAAACACCGGGGAGCTGTTTTTT
cdr3_aa: CASSSSGGLAANTGELFF
d_call: TRBD2
j_call: TRBJ2-2
clone_size: .
v_call: TRBV5-4

cdr3_nt: TGTGCCAGCAGCTTAGCAGGGTTTCCTGGAAACACCATATATTTT
cdr3_aa: CASSLAGFPGNTIYF
d_call: .
j_call: TRBJ1-3
clone_size: few
v_call: TRBV11-2

cdr3_nt: TGCGCCAGCTTCTACAGGGACTTT
cdr3_aa: CASFYRDF
d_call: .
j_call: TRBJ2-3
clone_size: few
v_call: TRBV10-1

cdr3_nt: TGTGCCAGCAGCTTTCGTGCAGGGGGCAGTGGGGCCAACGGCCTGACTTTC
cdr3_aa: CASSFRAGGSGANGLTF
d_call: TRBD1
j_call: TRBJ2-6
clone_size: .
v_call: TRBV7-8

cdr3_nt: TGTGCCAGCAGCTTAGTGGGGGCGGGGGAGCTGTTTTTT
cdr3_aa: CASSLVGAGELFF
d_call: .
j_call: TRBJ2-2
clone_size: .
v_call: TRBV11-2

cdr3_nt: TGTGCCAGCAGCCCTAGCCCCGGTGGCTATGGCTACACCTTC
cdr3_aa: CASSPSPGGYGYTF
d_call: .
j_call: TRBJ1-2
clone_size: .
v_call: TRBV6-5

cdr3_nt: TGTGCCAGCAGCTGTGGGACAGACAATACTTGTGAAGCTTTCTTT
cdr3_aa: CASSCGTDNTCEAFF
d_call: .
j_call: TRBJ1-1
clone_size: .
v_call: TRBV21-1

cdr3_nt: TGCGCCAGCAGCCAAGAGCCGGGACTAGCCGCAGATACGCAGTATTTT
cdr3_aa: CASSQEPGLAADTQYF
d_call: TRBD2
j_call: TRBJ2-3
clone_size: .
v_call: TRBV4-1

cdr3_nt: TGTGCCAGTAGTATCTCACTACGGACCACAGGACCCCTCCACTTT
cdr3_aa: CASSISLRTTGPLHF
d_call: .
j_call: TRBJ1-6
clone_size: .
v_call: TRBV19

cdr3_nt: TGCGCCAGCAGCCAAGGGGGCACAGGGTGGGCAGATACGCAGTATTTT
cdr3_aa: CASSQGGTGWADTQYF
d_call: .
j_call: TRBJ2-3
clone_size: .
v_call: TRBV4-3

cdr3_nt: TGTGCCAGCTCCCCGACGGCAGGGGTTACTGAAGCTTTCTTT
cdr3_aa: CASSPTAGVTEAFF
d_call: .
j_call: TRBJ1-1
clone_size: .
v_call: TRBV18

cdr3_nt: TGTGCCACTAACAACCAACAGGGGGGGACTGAAGCTTTCTTT
cdr3_aa: CATNNQQGGTEAFF
d_call: TRBD1
j_call: TRBJ1-1
clone_size: .
v_call: TRBV6-6

cdr3_nt: TGTGCCAGCAGAGACTCCGTAACCTACGAGCAGTACTTC
cdr3_aa: CASRDSVTYEQYF
d_call: .
j_call: TRBJ2-7
clone_size: .
v_call: TRBV5-4

cdr3_nt: TGCGCCAGCAGCCAAGATGCAGGGGGCACAGATACGCAGTATTTT
cdr3_aa: CASSQDAGGTDTQYF
d_call: .
j_call: TRBJ2-3
clone_size: .
v_call: TRBV4-1

cdr3_nt: TGTGCCAGCAGCCCGGACAGGGGTGACTATGGCTACACCTTC
cdr3_aa: CASSPDRGDYGYTF
d_call: TRBD1
j_call: TRBJ1-2
clone_size: .
v_call: TRBV5-6

cdr3_nt: TGTGCCAGCAGCCGAAGCTCCTACGAGCAGTACTTC
cdr3_aa: CASSRSSYEQYF
d_call: .
j_call: TRBJ2-7
clone_size: .
v_call: TRBV11-2

cdr3_nt: TGTGCCAGCTCGCCTCGAACAGGGGAAGGTTCACCCCTCCACTTT
cdr3_aa: CASSPRTGEGSPLHF
d_call: TRBD1
j_call: TRBJ1-6
clone_size: once
v_call: TRBV6-6

cdr3_nt: TGTGCCACCTCCAGGGATTCACCCCTCCACTTT
cdr3_aa: CATSRDSPLHF
d_call: .
j_call: TRBJ1-6
clone_size: .
v_call: TRBV6-6

cdr3_nt: TGCGCCAGCAGCTTGGGACTAGCGGGGAGGGATGAGCAGTTCTTC
cdr3_aa: CASSLGLAGRDEQFF
d_call: TRBD2
j_call: TRBJ2-1
clone_size: .
v_call: TRBV5-1

cdr3_nt: TGTGCCAGCAGTGGCCCGGGGGGGGGCGCGCTGTTTTTT
cdr3_aa: CASSGPGGGALFF
d_call: TRBD2
j_call: TRBJ2-2
clone_size: .
v_call: TRBV25-1

cdr3_nt: TGCGCCAGCAGCTTGGCAGGGGGGTCCTACGAGCAGTACTTC
cdr3_aa: CASSLAGGSYEQYF
d_call: .
j_call: TRBJ2-7
clone_size: .
v_call: TRBV5-1

cdr3_nt: TGCAGTGCATGCGGACAGCTTATCTGGCGGTACTTC
cdr3_aa: CSACGQLIWRYF
d_call: .
j_call: TRBJ2-7
clone_size: .
v_call: TRBV29-1

cdr3_nt: TGTGCCAGCTCACCCCAGGACAGCCGCACAGATACGCAGTATTTT
cdr3_aa: CASSPQDSRTDTQYF
d_call: .
j_call: TRBJ2-3
clone_size: .
v_call: TRBV18